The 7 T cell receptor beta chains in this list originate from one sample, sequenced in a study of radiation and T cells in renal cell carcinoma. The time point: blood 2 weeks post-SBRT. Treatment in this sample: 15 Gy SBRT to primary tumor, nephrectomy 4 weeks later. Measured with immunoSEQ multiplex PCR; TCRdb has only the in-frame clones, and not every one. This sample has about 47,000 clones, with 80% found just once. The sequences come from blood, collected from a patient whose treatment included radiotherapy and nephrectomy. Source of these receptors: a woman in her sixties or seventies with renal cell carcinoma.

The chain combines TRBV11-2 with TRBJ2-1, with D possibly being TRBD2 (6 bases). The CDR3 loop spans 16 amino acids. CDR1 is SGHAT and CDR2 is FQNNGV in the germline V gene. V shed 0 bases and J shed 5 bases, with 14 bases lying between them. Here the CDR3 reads CASSLEVASVNNEQFF. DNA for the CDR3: TGTGCCAGCAGCTTAGAGGTGGCTAGCGTTAACAATGAGCAGTTCTTC.

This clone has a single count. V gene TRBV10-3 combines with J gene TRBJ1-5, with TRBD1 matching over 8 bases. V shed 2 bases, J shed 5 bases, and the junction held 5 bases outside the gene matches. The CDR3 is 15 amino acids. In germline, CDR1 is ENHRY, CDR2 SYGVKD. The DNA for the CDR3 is TGTGCCATCAGTGAGGGACAGGGAGGGGATCAGCCCCAGCATTTT. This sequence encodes CAISEGQGGDQPQHF.

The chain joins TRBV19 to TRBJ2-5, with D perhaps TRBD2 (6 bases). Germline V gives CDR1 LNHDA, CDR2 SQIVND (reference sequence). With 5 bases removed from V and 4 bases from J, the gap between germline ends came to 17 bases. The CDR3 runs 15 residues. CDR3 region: CASSPPAGLGETQYF. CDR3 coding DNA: TGTGCCAGTAGTCCACCGGCGGGGCTTGGAGAGACCCAGTACTTC.

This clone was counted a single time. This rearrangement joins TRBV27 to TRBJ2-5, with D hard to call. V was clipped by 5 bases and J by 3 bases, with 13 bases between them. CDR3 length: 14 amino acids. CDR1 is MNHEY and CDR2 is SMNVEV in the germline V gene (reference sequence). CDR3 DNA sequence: TGTGCCAGCAGTAGGACGGTAACAAAAGAGACCCAGTACTTC. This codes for CASSRTVTKETQYF.

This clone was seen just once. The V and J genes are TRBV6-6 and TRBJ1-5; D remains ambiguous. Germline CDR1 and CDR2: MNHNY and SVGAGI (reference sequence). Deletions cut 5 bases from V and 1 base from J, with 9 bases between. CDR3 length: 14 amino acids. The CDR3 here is CASSPPDSNQPQHF. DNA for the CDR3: TGTGCCAGCAGTCCCCCCGACAGCAATCAGCCCCAGCATTTT.

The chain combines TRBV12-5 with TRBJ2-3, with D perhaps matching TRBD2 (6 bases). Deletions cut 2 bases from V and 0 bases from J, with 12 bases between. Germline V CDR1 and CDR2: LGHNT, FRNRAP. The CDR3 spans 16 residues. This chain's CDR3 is CASGLTQGGSTDTQYF. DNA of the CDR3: TGTGCTAGTGGTTTGACTCAGGGAGGTAGCACAGATACGCAGTATTTT.

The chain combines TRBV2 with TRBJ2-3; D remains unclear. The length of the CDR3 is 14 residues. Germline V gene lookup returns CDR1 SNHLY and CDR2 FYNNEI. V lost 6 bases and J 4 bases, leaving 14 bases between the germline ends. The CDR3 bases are TGTGCCAGCAGAGCTAGGGATCTCCCAGATACGCAGTATTTT. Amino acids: CASRARDLPDTQYF.